The T cell receptor beta chain under discussion was sequenced for a study of T cells after yellow fever vaccination. This clonotype turned up a few times. Antigen: not known. 5'RACE template switching produced TCR cDNA carrying a universal primer site and UMIs. TCRdb re-derived calls from the 5' RACE reads in MiXCR, one entry per CDR3 protein. The table records a few hundred thousand distinct CDR3 sequences, around 5.3% of them present only once. Study-wide results and limits: Booster sampling recovered most clones from primary vaccination (96% CD4, around 90% CD8).

This CDR3 has 15 residues. Trimming stripped 4 bases from V and 0 bases from J, with 10 bases between. The germline V gene has CDR1 MNHEY and CDR2 SVGEGT. The gene calls are TRBV6-2 or TRBV6-3 and TRBJ1-5, with D hard to call. This clonotype was obtained from a young man who received the YFV17D yellow fever vaccine. The input for sequencing was CD4+ T cells sorted from PBMCs, taken on the day of the yellow fever booster vaccination. The CDR3: CASSSLGYSNQPQHF. DNA of the CDR3: TGTGCCAGCAGTTCATTGGGGTATAGCAATCAGCCCCAGCATTTT.